A selection of T cell receptor beta chains follows, all from one sample in a study of CD8+ T cells in alopecia areata. Sequenced by immunoSEQ multiplex PCR; TCRdb stores in-frame clones only, minus some. The repertoire holds more than 110,000 clones, with around three fifths as singletons. The sequenced sample was CD4+ T cells sorted from blood, obtained at week 0. These receptor sequences come from a human donor with alopecia areata. Each CDR3 is given with its conserved first and last residue. Fields, in order: D gene, J gene, V gene, clone size, CDR3 protein. A D gene is named only where the DNA matches it firmly. Rows may omit the clone size; those that give it use once, few, many or a size class.

d_call: .; j_call: TRBJ2-2; v_call: TRBV15; clone_size: once; cdr3_aa: CATSSPVQGYTGELFF
d_call: TRBD1; j_call: TRBJ1-6; v_call: TRBV29-1; clone_size: .; cdr3_aa: CSVRTGTPNNSPLHF
d_call: .; j_call: TRBJ1-5; v_call: TRBV23-1; clone_size: .; cdr3_aa: CASSQPWAGKGSNQPQHF
d_call: .; j_call: TRBJ1-3; v_call: TRBV2; clone_size: .; cdr3_aa: CASGSGNTIYF
d_call: .; j_call: TRBJ2-3; v_call: TRBV10-3; clone_size: few; cdr3_aa: CAISDRPTTDTQYF
d_call: .; j_call: TRBJ1-2; v_call: TRBV14; clone_size: .; cdr3_aa: CASRGTENYGYTF
d_call: .; j_call: TRBJ2-5; v_call: TRBV4-1; clone_size: .; cdr3_aa: CASSQGGTRYEAQYF
d_call: .; j_call: TRBJ2-2; v_call: TRBV7-2; clone_size: .; cdr3_aa: CASSSYTRTGELFF
d_call: .; j_call: TRBJ1-2; v_call: TRBV10-3; clone_size: .; cdr3_aa: CAITAAQGYGYTF
d_call: TRBD1; j_call: TRBJ2-2; v_call: TRBV29-1; clone_size: few; cdr3_aa: CSVGQGVTGELFF
d_call: .; j_call: TRBJ2-5; v_call: TRBV5-1; clone_size: .; cdr3_aa: CASSLGGAATQETQYF
d_call: .; j_call: TRBJ1-3; v_call: TRBV29-1; clone_size: .; cdr3_aa: CSVAGPGNTIYF
d_call: TRBD2; j_call: TRBJ2-3; v_call: TRBV7-3; clone_size: once; cdr3_aa: CASSGVGASGETSTDTQYF
d_call: .; j_call: TRBJ2-5; v_call: TRBV27; clone_size: .; cdr3_aa: CASSNHRMEYF
d_call: TRBD1; j_call: TRBJ1-6; v_call: TRBV29-1; clone_size: few; cdr3_aa: CSVRDGGTVPSPLHF
d_call: TRBD1; j_call: TRBJ1-1; v_call: TRBV2; clone_size: .; cdr3_aa: CASTRDREVTEAFF
d_call: .; j_call: TRBJ1-2; v_call: TRBV27; clone_size: once; cdr3_aa: CASSPTGARGGGYTF
d_call: .; j_call: TRBJ2-6; v_call: TRBV5-1; clone_size: few; cdr3_aa: CASSLAGGVGANVLTF
d_call: .; j_call: TRBJ2-5; v_call: TRBV29-1; clone_size: .; cdr3_aa: CSVAQSQETQYF
d_call: .; j_call: TRBJ2-5; v_call: TRBV7-2; clone_size: .; cdr3_aa: CASSSAEGTQYF
d_call: .; j_call: TRBJ2-2; v_call: TRBV5-1; clone_size: .; cdr3_aa: CASSRQGSGNTGELFF
d_call: TRBD1; j_call: TRBJ1-2; v_call: TRBV6-1; clone_size: few; cdr3_aa: CASSEALRTGGGGGYTF
d_call: .; j_call: TRBJ2-3; v_call: TRBV30; clone_size: .; cdr3_aa: CAWSPQTGTQYF
d_call: .; j_call: TRBJ2-3; v_call: TRBV5-1; clone_size: .; cdr3_aa: CASSVGGEGTDTQYF
d_call: .; j_call: TRBJ2-2; v_call: TRBV9; clone_size: .; cdr3_aa: CASSPEGMNTGELFF
d_call: .; j_call: TRBJ2-7; v_call: TRBV29-1; clone_size: .; cdr3_aa: CSVAGQFYEQYF
d_call: .; j_call: TRBJ2-3; v_call: TRBV29-1; clone_size: .; cdr3_aa: CSVDSSSLSTDTQYF
d_call: TRBD1; j_call: TRBJ2-3; v_call: TRBV9; clone_size: .; cdr3_aa: CASNRDRGSDTQYF
d_call: .; j_call: TRBJ1-5; v_call: TRBV6-5; clone_size: .; cdr3_aa: CASSSLEGGNQPQHF
d_call: .; j_call: TRBJ2-7; v_call: TRBV7-2; clone_size: .; cdr3_aa: CASSLGGGAAEQYF
d_call: .; j_call: TRBJ2-4; v_call: TRBV6-1; clone_size: few; cdr3_aa: CATWGAKNIQYF
d_call: .; j_call: TRBJ1-5; v_call: TRBV7-2; clone_size: few; cdr3_aa: CASSLGEGWEGNQPQHF